The clone carrying this T cell receptor (beta chain) was observed a single time. Its specificity is unknown. The data were taken from a study of Graves' ophthalmopathy and Graves' hyperthyroidism. General study findings and limits: Appearing in blood as well were most expanded thyroid clonotypes above 0.001 frequency.

Stable hyperthyroidism was defined by absence of ophthalmopathy within 18 months of follow-up. Amplifying from RNA transcripts, the study obtained TCR beta CDR3 regions. First-round RT-PCR used HTBI primers; second-round multiplex PCR followed. TCRdb ran MiXCR on the multiplex PCR reads and lists one entry per CDR3 protein. The sample has roughly 410,000 distinct CDR3 sequences, 15% seen once. Germline lookup yields CDR1 SGHAT and CDR2 FQNNGV. This CDR3 has 17 amino acids. V lost 5 bases and J lost 1; bases outside the gene matches: 13. J is TRBJ2-5 and V is TRBV11-2; the match to TRBD2 covers 7 bases. This clonotype originated in a woman aged 18 to 35 with stable Graves' hyperthyroidism. Sequenced material: peripheral blood. In DNA form, the CDR3 reads TGTGCCAGCAGCGCCGGTCGCGGGGGTAGGGCCCAAGAGACCCAGTACTTC. Its translation is CASSAGRGGRAQETQYF.